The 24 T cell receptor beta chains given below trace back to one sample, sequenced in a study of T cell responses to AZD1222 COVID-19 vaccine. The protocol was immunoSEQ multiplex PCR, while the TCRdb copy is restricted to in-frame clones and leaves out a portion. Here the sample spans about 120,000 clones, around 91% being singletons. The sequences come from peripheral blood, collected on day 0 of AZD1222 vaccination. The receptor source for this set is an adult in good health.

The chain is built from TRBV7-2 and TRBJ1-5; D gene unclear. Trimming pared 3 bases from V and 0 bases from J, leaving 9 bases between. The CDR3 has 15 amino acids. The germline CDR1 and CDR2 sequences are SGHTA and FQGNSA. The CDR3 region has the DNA TGTGCCAGCAGCTTGGAAAGGCATAGCAATCAGCCCCAGCATTTT. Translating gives CASSLERHSNQPQHF.

The CDR3 sequence: CASSGNNEKLFF. For the CDR3, the DNA is TGTGCCAGTAGCGGCAATAATGAAAAACTGTTTTTT. This chain links TRBV19 with TRBJ1-4, with D uncertain. This CDR3 has 12 residues. Trimming cost V 6 bases and J 4 bases, with 6 bases left between them. The germline gives CDR1 LNHDA, CDR2 SQIVND (reference sequence).

The CDR3 DNA is TGTGCCAGCAGTGAAGGAGAGACCCAGTACTTC. Amino acids: CASSEGETQYF. V gene TRBV2 combines with J gene TRBJ2-5; D remains ambiguous. Germline lookup yields CDR1 SNHLY and CDR2 FYNNEI. The CDR3 extends over 11 amino acids. V lost 1 base, J lost 4 bases, and 1 base lay in between.

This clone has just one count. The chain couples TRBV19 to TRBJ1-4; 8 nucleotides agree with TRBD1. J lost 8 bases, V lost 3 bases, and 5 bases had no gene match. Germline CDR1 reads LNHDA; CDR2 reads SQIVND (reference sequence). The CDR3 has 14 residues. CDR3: CASSIRHRGEKLFF. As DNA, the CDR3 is TGTGCCAGTAGTATTCGTCACAGGGGGGAAAAACTGTTTTTT.

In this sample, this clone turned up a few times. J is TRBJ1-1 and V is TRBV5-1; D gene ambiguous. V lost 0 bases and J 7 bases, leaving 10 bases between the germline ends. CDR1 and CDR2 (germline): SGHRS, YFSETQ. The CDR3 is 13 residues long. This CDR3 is CASSLGTALEAFF. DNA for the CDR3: TGCGCCAGCAGCTTGGGTACAGCCCTTGAAGCTTTCTTT.

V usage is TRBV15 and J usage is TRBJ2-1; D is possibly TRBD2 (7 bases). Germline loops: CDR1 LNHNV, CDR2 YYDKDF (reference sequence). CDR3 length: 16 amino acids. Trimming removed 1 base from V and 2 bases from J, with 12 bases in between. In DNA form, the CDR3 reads TGTGCCACCAGCAGAGGAGGGGGGGCCGCCTACAATGAGCAGTTCTTC. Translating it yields CATSRGGGAAYNEQFF.

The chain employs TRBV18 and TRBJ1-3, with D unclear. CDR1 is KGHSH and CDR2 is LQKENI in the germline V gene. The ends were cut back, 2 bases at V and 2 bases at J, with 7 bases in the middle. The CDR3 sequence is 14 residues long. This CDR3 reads CASSPGSTGNTIYF. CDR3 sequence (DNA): TGTGCCAGCTCACCAGGGAGCACTGGAAACACCATATATTTT.

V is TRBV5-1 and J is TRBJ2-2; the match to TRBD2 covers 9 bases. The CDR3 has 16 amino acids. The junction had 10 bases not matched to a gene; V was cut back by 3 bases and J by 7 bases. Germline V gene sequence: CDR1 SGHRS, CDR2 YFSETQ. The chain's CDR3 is CASSSYERGDIGELFF. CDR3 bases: TGCGCCAGCAGCTCCTATGAGCGGGGGGACATCGGGGAGCTGTTTTTT.

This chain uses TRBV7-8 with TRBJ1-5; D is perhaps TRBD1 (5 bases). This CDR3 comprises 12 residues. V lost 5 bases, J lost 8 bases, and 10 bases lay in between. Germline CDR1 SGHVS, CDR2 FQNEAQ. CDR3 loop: CASSPGHKPQHF. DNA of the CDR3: TGTGCCAGCAGCCCCGGACATAAGCCCCAGCATTTT.

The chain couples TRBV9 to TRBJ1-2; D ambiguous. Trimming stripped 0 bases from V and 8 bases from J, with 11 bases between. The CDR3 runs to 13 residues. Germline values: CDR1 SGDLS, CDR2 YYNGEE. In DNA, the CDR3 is TGTGCCAGCAGCGTAGGGCCGGCGGAGGGCTACACCTTC. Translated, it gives CASSVGPAEGYTF.

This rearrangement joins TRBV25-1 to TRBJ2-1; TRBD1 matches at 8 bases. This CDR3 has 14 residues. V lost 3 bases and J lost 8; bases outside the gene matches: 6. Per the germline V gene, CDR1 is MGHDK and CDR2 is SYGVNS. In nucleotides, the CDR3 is TGTGCCAGCAGTGACGGACAGGGCTTATATGAGCAGTTCTTC. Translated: CASSDGQGLYEQFF. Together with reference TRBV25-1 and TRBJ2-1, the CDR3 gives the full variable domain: EADIYQTPRYLVIGTGKKITLECSQTMGHDKMYWYQQDPGMELHLIHYSYGVNSTEKGDLSSESTVSRIRTEHFPLTLESARPSHTSQYLCASSDGQGLYEQFFGPGTRLTVL.

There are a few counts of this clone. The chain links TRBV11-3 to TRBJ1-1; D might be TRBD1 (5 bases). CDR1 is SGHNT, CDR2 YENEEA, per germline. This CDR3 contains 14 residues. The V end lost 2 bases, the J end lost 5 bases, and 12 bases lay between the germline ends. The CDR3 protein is CASSLWAGRTEAFF. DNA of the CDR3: TGTGCCAGCAGCTTATGGGCAGGGAGGACTGAAGCTTTCTTT.

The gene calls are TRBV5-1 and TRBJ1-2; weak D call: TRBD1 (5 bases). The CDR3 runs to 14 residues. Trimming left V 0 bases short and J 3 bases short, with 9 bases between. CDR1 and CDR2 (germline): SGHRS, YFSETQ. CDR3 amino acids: CASSLGGVDYGYTF. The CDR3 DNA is TGCGCCAGCAGCTTGGGAGGGGTAGACTATGGCTACACCTTC.

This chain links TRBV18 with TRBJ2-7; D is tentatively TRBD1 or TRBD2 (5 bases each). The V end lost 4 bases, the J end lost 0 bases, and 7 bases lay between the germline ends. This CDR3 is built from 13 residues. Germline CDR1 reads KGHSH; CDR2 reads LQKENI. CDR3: CASSRDGSYEQYF. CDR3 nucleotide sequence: TGTGCCAGCTCACGGGACGGCTCCTACGAGCAGTACTTC. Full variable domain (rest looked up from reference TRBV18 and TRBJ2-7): NAGVMQNPRHLVRRRGQEARLRCSPMKGHSHVYWYRQLPEEGLKFMVYLQKENIIDESGMPKERFSAEFPKEGPSILRIQQVVRGDSAAYFCASSRDGSYEQYFGPGTRLTVT.

The CDR3: CASSPRQGAGTDTQYF. For the CDR3, the DNA is TGTGCCAGCAGCCCCCGACAGGGGGCAGGCACAGATACGCAGTATTTT. V is TRBV9 and J is TRBJ2-3, with 10 bases identical to TRBD1. Germline trimming cut 4 bases from V and 1 base from J; bases unmatched to any gene: 6. The CDR3 spans 16 residues. Germline CDR1 is SGDLS and CDR2 is YYNGEE.

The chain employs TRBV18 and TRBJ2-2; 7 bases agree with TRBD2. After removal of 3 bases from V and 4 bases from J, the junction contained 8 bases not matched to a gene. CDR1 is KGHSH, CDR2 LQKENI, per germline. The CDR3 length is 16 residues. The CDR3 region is CASSPGLGMSTGELFF. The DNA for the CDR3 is TGTGCCAGCTCACCTGGACTAGGCATGAGCACCGGGGAGCTGTTTTTT. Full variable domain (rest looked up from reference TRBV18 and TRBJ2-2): NAGVMQNPRHLVRRRGQEARLRCSPMKGHSHVYWYRQLPEEGLKFMVYLQKENIIDESGMPKERFSAEFPKEGPSILRIQQVVRGDSAAYFCASSPGLGMSTGELFFGEGSRLTVL.

The CDR3 region is CASSLADRRSYTF. DNA for the CDR3: TGTGCCAGCAGTTTAGCGGACAGGCGGAGCTACACCTTC. J is TRBJ1-2 and V is TRBV12-3 or TRBV12-4, with 7 bases lining up with TRBD1. The CDR3 has 13 residues. J gave up 9 bases and V 0 bases, and 4 bases lay outside the gene matches.

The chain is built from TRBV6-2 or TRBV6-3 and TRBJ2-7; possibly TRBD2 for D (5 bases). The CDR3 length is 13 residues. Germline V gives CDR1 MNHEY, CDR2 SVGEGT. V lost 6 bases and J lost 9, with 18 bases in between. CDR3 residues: CASSSSAGLVQYV. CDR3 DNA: TGTGCCAGCAGCTCCTCCGCCGGACTTGTGCAGTACGTC.

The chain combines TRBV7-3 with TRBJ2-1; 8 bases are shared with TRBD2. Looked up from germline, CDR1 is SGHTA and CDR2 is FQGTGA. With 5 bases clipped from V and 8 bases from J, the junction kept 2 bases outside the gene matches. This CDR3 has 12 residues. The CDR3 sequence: CASSSGSDEQFF. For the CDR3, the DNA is TGTGCCAGCAGCAGCGGGAGCGATGAGCAGTTCTTC.

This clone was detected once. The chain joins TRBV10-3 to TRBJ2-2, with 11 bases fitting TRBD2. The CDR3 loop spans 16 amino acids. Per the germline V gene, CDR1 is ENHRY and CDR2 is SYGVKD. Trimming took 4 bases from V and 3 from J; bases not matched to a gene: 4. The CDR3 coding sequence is TGTGCCATCAGTGGCTCTAGCGGGAGGTACACCGGGGAGCTGTTTTTT. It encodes CAISGSSGRYTGELFF.

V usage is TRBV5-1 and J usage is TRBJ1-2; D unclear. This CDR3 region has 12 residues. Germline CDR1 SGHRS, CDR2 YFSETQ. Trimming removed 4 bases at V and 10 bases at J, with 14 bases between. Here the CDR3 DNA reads TGCGCCAGCAGCCCAACTATGGAGGACTACACCTTC. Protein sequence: CASSPTMEDYTF. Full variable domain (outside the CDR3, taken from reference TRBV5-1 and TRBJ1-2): KAGVTQTPRYLIKTRGQQVTLSCSPISGHRSVSWYQQTPGQGLQFLFEYFSETQRNKGNFPGRFSGRQFSNSRSEMNVSTLELGDSALYLCASSPTMEDYTFGSGTRLTVV.

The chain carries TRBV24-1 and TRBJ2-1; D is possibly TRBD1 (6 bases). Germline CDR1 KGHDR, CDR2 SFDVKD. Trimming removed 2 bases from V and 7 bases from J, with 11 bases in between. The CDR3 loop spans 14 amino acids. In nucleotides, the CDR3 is TGTGCCACCAGTGATTATCGAGGGGGTAATGAGCAGTTCTTC. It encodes CATSDYRGGNEQFF.

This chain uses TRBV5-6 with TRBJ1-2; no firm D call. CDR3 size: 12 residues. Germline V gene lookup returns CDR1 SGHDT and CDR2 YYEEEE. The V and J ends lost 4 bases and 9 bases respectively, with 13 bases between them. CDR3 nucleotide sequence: TGTGCCAGCAGCGGACCCGGAGGACGCTACACCTTC. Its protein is CASSGPGGRYTF.

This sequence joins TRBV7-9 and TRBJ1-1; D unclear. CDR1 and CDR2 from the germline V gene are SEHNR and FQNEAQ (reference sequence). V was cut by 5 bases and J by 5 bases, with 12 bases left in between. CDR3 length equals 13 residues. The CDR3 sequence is CASSPDGVTEAFF. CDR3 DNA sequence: TGTGCCAGCAGCCCGGACGGTGTAACTGAAGCTTTCTTT.